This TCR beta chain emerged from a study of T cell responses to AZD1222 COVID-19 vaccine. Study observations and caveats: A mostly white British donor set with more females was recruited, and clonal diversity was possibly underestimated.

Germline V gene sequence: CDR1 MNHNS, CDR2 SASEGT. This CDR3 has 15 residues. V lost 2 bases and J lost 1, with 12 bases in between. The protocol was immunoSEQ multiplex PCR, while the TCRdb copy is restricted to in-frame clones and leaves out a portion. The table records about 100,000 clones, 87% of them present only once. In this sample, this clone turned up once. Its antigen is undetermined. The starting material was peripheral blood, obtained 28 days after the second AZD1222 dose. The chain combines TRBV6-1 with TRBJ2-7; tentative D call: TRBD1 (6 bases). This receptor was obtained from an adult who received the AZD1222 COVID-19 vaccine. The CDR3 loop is CASSESPGESYEQYF. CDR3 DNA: TGTGCCAGCAGTGAATCTCCAGGGGAATCCTACGAGCAGTACTTC.